The clone carrying this T cell receptor (beta chain) came up many times. V was clipped by 5 bases and J by 4 bases; unmatched bases: 11. The CDR3 contains 16 residues. Germline CDR1 is SGHTA and CDR2 is FQGNSA. TCRdb processed the reads anew with MiXCR; each CDR3 protein has one entry. The sample includes more than 140,000 distinct CDR3 sequences, under 8.5% of them seen just once. This specimen comes from a study of T cell repertoires in cytomegalovirus infection. The specimen was PBMCs. This receptor was identified in a human donor in good health (CMV status not recorded). Some clones in this sample may be carry-over from other donors' samples. The rearrangement joins TRBV7-2 to TRBJ1-2; 9 bases align to TRBD1. CDR3 loop: CASSPGQGKGPYGYTF. CDR3 nucleotides: TGTGCCAGCAGCCCGGGACAGGGCAAGGGCCCCTATGGCTACACCTTC.